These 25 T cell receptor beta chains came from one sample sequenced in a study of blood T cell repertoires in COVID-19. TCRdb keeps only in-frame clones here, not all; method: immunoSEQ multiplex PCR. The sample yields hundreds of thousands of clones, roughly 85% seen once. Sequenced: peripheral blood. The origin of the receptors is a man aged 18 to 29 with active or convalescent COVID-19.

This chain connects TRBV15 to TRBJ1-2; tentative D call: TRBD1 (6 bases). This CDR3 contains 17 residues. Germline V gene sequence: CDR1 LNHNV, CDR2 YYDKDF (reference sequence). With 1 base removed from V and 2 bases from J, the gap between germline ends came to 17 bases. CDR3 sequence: CATSRGQGRGTNYGYTF. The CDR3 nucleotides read TGTGCCACCAGCAGAGGCCAGGGGAGGGGGACAAACTATGGCTACACCTTC.

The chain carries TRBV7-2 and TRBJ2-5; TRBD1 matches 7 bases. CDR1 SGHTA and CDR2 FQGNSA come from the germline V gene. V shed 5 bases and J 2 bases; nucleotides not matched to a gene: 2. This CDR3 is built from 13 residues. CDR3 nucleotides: TGTGCCAGCAGCCCGGGACAGCAAGAGACCCAGTACTTC. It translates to CASSPGQQETQYF.

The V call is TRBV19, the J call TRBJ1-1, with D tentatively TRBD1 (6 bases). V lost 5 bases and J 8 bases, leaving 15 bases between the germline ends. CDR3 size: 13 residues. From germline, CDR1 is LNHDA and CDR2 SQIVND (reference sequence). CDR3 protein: CASSLGTLSEAFF. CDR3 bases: TGTGCCAGTAGTCTCGGGACATTGTCCGAAGCTTTCTTT.

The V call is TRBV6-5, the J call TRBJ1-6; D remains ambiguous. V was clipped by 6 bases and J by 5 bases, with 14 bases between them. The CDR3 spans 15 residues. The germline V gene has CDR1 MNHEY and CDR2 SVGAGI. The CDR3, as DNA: TGTGCCAGCAGGGTCCGAGAGACTGATAATTCACCCCTCCACTTT. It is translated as CASRVRETDNSPLHF.

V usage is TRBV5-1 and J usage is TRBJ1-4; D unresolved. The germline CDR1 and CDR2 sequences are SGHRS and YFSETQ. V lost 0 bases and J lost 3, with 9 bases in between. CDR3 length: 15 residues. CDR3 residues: CASSLEPIPNEKLFF. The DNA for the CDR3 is TGCGCCAGCAGCTTGGAGCCAATACCTAATGAAAAACTGTTTTTT.

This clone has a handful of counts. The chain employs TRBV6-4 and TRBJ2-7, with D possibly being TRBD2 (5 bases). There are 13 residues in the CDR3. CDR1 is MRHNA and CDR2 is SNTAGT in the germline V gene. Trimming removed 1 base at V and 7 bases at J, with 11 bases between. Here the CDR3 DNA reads TGTGCCAGCAGTGACTGGGGAGCGAGTGAGCAGTACTTC. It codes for CASSDWGASEQYF.

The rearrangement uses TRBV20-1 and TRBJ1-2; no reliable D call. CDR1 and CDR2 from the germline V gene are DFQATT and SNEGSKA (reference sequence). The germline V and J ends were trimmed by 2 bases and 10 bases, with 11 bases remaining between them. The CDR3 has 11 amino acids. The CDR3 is CSARTRESYTF. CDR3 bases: TGCAGTGCTAGAACTCGAGAATCCTACACCTTC.

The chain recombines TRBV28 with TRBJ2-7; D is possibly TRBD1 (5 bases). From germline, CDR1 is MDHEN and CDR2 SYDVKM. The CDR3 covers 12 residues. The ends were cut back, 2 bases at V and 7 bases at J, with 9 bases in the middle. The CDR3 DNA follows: TGTGCCAGCAGTTTAAGGGGCAGGGAGCAGTACTTC. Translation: CASSLRGREQYF.

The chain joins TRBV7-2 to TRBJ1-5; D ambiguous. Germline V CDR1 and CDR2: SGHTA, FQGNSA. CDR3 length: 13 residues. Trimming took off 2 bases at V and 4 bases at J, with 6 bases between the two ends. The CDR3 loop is CASSLSLNQPQHF. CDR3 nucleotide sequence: TGTGCCAGCAGCTTAAGCCTAAATCAGCCCCAGCATTTT.

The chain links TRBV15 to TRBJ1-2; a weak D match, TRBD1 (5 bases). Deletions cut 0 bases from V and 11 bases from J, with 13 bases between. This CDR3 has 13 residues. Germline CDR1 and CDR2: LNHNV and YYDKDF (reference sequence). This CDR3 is CATSRDMGGKYTF. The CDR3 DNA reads TGTGCCACCAGCAGAGATATGGGGGGAAAGTACACCTTC.

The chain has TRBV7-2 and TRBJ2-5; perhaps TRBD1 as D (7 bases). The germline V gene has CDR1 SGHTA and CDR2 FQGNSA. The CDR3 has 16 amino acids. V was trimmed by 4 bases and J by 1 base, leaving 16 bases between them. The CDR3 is CASSSGDSYTQETQYF. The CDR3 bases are TGTGCCAGCAGCTCGGGGGACAGCTACACCCAAGAGACCCAGTACTTC.

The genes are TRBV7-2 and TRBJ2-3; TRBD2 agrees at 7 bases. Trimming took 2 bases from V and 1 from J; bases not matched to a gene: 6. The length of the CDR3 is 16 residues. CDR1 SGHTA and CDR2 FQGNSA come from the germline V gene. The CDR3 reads CASSLNGGRGTDTQYF. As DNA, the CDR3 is TGTGCCAGCAGCTTAAACGGGGGGAGGGGCACAGATACGCAGTATTTT.

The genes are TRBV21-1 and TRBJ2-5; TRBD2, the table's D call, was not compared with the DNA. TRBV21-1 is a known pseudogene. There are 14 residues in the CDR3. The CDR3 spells CASSNEASGETQYF. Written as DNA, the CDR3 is TGTGCCAGCAGCAATGAGGCGAGTGGGGAGACCCAGTACTTC.

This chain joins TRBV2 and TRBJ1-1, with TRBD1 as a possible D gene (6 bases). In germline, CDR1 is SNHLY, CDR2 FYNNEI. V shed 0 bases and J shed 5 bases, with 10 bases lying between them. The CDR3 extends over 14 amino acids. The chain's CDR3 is CASSEAGGNTEAFF. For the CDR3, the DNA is TGTGCCAGCAGTGAAGCAGGGGGAAATACTGAAGCTTTCTTT.

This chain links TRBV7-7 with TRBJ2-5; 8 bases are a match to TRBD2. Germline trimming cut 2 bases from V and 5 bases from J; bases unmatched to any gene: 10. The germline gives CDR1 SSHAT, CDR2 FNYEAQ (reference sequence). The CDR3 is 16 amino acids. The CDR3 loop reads CASSLTGGAISETQYF. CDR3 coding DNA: TGTGCCAGCAGCTTAACCGGGGGGGCCATAAGTGAGACCCAGTACTTC.

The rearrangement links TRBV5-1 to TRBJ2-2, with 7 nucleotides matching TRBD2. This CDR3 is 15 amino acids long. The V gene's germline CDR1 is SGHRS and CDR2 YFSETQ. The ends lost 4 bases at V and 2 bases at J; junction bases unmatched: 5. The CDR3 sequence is CASSPRLANTGELFF. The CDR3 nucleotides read TGCGCCAGCAGCCCAAGACTAGCTAACACCGGGGAGCTGTTTTTT.

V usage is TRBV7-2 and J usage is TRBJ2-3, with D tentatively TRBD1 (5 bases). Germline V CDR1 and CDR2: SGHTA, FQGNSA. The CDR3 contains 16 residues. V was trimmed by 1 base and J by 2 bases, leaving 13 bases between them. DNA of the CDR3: TGTGCCAGCAGCTTAGGGGCGGACACTAACACAGATACGCAGTATTTT. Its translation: CASSLGADTNTDTQYF.

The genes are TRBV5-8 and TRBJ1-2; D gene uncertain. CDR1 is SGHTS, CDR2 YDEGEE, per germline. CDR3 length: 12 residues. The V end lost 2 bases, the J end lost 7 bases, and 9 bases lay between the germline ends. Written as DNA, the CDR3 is TGTGCCAGCAGCTTTGGCGGTTTTGGCTACACCTTC. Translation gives CASSFGGFGYTF.

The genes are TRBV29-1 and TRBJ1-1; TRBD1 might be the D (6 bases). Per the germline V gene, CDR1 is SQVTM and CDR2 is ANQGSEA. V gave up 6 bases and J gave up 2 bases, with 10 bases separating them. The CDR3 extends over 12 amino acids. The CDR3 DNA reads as TGCAGCGTCCACAGGGATAACACTGAAGCTTTCTTT. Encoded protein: CSVHRDNTEAFF.

CDR3 nucleotides: TGTGCCAGCAGTGAGCAACAGCTTTCCTACGAGCAGTACTTC. The encoded protein is CASSEQQLSYEQYF. The rearrangement links TRBV6-1 to TRBJ2-7; no reliable D call. The germline V and J ends were trimmed by 3 bases and 1 base, with 10 bases remaining between them. Germline V gene sequence: CDR1 MNHNS, CDR2 SASEGT. The CDR3 covers 14 residues.

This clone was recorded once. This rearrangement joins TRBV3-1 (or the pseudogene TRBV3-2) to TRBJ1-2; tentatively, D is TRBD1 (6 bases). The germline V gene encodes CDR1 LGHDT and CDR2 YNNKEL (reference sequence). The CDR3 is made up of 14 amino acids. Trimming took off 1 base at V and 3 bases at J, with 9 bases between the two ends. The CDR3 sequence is CASSQVGGDYGYTF. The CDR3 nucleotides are TGTGCCAGCAGCCAAGTAGGGGGAGACTATGGCTACACCTTC.

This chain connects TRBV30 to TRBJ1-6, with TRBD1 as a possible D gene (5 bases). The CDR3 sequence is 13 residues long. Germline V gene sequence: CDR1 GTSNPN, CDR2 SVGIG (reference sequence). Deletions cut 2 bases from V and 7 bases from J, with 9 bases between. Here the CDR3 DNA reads TGTGCCTGGAGTCAGGGCCAGAATTCACCCCTCCACTTT. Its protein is CAWSQGQNSPLHF.

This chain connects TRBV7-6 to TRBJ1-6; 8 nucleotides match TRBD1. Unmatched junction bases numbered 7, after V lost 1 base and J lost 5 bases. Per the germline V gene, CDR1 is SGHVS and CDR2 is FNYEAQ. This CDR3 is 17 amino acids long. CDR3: CASSLEPGQGNNSPLHF. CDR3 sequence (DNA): TGTGCCAGCAGCTTAGAACCCGGACAGGGAAATAATTCACCCCTCCACTTT.

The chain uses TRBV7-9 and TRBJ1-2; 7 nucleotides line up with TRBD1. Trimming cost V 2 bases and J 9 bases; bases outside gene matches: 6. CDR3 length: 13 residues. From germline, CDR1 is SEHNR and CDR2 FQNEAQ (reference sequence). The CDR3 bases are TGTGCCAGCAGCTTACAGGGGGGTGAAAGCTACACCTTC. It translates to CASSLQGGESYTF.

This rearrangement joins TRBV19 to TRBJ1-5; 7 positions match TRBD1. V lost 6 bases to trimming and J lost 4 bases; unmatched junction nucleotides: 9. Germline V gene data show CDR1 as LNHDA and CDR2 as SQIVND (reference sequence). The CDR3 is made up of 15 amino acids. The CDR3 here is CASRRTGTLNQPQHF. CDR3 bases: TGTGCCAGTAGGAGGACAGGAACTCTGAATCAGCCCCAGCATTTT.